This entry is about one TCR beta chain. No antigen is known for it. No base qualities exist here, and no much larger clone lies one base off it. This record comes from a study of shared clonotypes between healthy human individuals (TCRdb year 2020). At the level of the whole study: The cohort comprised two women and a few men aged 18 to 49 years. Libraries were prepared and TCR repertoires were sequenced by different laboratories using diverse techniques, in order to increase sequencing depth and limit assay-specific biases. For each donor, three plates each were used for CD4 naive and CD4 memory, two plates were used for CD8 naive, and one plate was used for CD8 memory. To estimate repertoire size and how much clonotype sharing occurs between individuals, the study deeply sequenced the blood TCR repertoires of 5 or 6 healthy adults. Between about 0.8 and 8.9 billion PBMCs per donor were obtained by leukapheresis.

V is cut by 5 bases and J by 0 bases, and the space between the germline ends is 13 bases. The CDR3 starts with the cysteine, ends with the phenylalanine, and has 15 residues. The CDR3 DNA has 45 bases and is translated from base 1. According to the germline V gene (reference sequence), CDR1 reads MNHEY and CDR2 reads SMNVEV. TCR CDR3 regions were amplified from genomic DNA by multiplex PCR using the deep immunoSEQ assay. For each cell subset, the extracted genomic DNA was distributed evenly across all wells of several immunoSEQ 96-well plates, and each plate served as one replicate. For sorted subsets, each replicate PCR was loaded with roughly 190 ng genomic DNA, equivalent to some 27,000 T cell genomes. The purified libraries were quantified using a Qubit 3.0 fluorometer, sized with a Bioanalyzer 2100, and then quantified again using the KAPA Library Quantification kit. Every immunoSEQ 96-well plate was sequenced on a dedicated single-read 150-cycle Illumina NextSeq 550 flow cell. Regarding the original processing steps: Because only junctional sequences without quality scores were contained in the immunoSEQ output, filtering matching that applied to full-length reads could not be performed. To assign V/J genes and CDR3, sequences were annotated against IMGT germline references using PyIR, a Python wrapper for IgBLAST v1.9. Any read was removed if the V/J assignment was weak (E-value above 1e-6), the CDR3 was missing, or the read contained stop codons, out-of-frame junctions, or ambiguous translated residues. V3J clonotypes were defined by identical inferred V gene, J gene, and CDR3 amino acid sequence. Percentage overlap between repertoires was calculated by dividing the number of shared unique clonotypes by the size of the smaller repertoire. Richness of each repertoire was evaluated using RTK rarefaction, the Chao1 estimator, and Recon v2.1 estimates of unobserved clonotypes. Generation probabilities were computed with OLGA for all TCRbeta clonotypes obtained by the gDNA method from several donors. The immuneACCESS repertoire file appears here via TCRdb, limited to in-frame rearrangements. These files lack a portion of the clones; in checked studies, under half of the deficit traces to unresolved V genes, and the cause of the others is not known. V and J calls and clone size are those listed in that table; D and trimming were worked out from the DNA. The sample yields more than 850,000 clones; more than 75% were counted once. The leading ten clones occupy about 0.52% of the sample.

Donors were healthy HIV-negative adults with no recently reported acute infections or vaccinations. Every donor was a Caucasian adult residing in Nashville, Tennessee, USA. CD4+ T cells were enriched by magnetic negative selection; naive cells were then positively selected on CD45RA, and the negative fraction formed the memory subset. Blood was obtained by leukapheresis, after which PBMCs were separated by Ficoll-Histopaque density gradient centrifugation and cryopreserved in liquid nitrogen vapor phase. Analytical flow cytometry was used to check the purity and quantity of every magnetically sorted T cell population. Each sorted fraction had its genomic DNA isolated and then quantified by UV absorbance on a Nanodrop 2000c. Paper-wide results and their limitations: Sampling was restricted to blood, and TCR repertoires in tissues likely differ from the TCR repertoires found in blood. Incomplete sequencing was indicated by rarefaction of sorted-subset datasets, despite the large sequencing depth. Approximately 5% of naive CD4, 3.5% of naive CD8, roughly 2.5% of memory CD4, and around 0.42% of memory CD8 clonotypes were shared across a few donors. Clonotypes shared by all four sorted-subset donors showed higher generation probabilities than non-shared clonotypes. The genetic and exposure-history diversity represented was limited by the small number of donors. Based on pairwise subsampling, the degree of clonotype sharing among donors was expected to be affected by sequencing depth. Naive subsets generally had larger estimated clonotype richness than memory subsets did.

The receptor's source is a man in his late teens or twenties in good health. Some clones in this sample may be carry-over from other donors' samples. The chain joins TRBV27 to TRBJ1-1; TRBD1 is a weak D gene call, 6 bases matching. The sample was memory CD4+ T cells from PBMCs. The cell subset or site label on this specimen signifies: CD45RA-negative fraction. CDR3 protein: CASSINREMNTEAFF. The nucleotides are TGTGCCAGCAGTATTAACAGGGAAATGAACACTGAAGCTTTCTTT.